This TCR beta chain was retrieved from a study of graft-versus-host responses after intestinal transplantation. Sequencing was performed with immunoSEQ multiplex PCR; in TCRdb, only in-frame clones are kept and a portion is missing. Here the sample spans about 88,000 clones, 90% being singletons. About this clone itself: The antigen remains undetermined.

V was pared by 6 bases and J by 6 bases, with 7 bases between. This CDR3 spans 11 amino acids. From germline, CDR1 is MNHEY and CDR2 SVGAGI. Sequencing was performed on unstimulated CD4+ T cells sorted from spleen or lymph node cells, taken before intestinal transplant. The chain links TRBV6-5 to TRBJ2-3, with D uncertain. The clonotype was recovered from a human donor who received an intestinal transplant. The CDR3: CASRQADTQYF. In nucleotides, the CDR3 is TGTGCCAGCAGACAAGCGGATACGCAGTATTTT.